This T cell receptor beta chain originates from a study of blood T cell repertoires in COVID-19. Study background: Samples taken during acute and convalescent COVID-19 were collected in the United States, Italy and Spain.

As handled by the study authors: Estimation of nucleated cell counts was performed using reference gene primer amplification. Libraries were prepared by immunoSEQ multiplex PCR; TCRdb keeps only in-frame clonotypes and omits some of them. V and J calls and clone size are those listed in that table; D and trimming were worked out from the DNA. Here the sample spans approximately 280,000 clones, roughly 90% being singletons. Seattle cases were enrolled at active infection and followed longitudinally. The V gene's germline CDR1 is MDHEN and CDR2 SYDVKM. The V gene lost 5 bases and the J gene lost 4 bases, with 9 bases spanning the gap. This CDR3 contains 13 residues.

Material for sequencing was peripheral blood. The chain is built from TRBV28 and TRBJ1-5, with D unclear. The clonotype originates from a woman between 25 and 40 years old with COVID-19, enrolled during active disease. Written as DNA, the CDR3 is TGTGCCAGCAGTCTAAACCCGAATCAGCCCCAGCATTTT. Protein sequence: CASSLNPNQPQHF.